Presented here are 18 T cell receptor beta chains from one specimen sequenced in a study of blood T cell repertoires in COVID-19. Here immunoSEQ multiplex PCR was the method, and the copy in TCRdb shows in-frame clones only, minus some. The table records nearly 110,000 clones, about three quarters of them present only once. Sequenced: peripheral blood. Receptors were obtained from a man at least 80 years old with COVID-19, enrolled during active disease.

Only a few counts were recorded for this clone. V is TRBV7-6 and J is TRBJ2-1; 7 positions match TRBD2. Germline V lookup: CDR1 SGHVS, CDR2 FNYEAQ. The ends lost 4 bases at V and 0 bases at J; junction bases unmatched: 6. The CDR3 is 16 residues long. The chain's CDR3 is CASSSMRGSSYNEQFF. CDR3 DNA: TGTGCCAGCAGCTCGATGCGGGGGAGCTCCTACAATGAGCAGTTCTTC.

This clone was counted once. The rearrangement uses TRBV28 and TRBJ1-3; weak D call: TRBD1 (6 bases). The germline V and J ends were trimmed by 3 bases and 4 bases, with 10 bases remaining between them. Looked up from germline, CDR1 is MDHEN and CDR2 is SYDVKM. The CDR3 sequence is 14 residues long. In DNA, the CDR3 is TGTGCCAGCAGTTTGGGGAGGGGGGGAAACACCATATATTTT. This sequence encodes CASSLGRGGNTIYF.

The chain is built from TRBV6-2 or TRBV6-3 and TRBJ2-4; 7 positions agree with TRBD2. Germline V gene lookup returns CDR1 MNHEY and CDR2 SVGEGT. Trimming cost V 4 bases and J 0 bases; bases outside gene matches: 9. The CDR3 is 17 amino acids. As DNA, the CDR3 is TGTGCCAGCAGTTCCCGCCTAGCGGAGCTAGCCAAAAACATTCAGTACTTC. Its protein is CASSSRLAELAKNIQYF.

On this clone: A junction boundary mismatches the germline segment, possibly from a read error. The gene calls are TRBV28 and TRBJ2-5; 11 bases line up with TRBD2. The CDR3 runs to 13 residues. From germline, CDR1 is MDHEN and CDR2 SYDVKM. The CDR3 protein is CASTSARTSGFDF. CDR3 sequence (DNA): TGTGCCAGCACCTCTGCCCGGACTAGCGGGTTCGACTTC. Together with reference TRBV28 and TRBJ2-5, the CDR3 gives the full variable domain: DVKVTQSSRYLVKRTGEKVFLECVQDMDHENMFWYRQDPGLGLRLIYFSYDVKMKEKGDIPEGYSVSREKKERFSLILESASTNQTSMYLCASTSARTSGFDFGPGTRLLVL.

The CDR3 spells CASSLDGERTGRRLNEKLFF. CDR3 sequence (DNA): TGTGCCAGCAGCTTAGACGGTGAACGGACAGGGAGAAGGCTAAATGAAAAACTGTTTTTT. The chain couples TRBV11-2 to TRBJ1-4; 8 nucleotides align to TRBD1. This CDR3 has 20 residues. Trimming took 0 bases from V and 5 from J; bases not matched to a gene: 17. The V gene's germline CDR1 is SGHAT and CDR2 FQNNGV.

The chain carries TRBV24-1 and TRBJ2-7; 7 bases agree with TRBD2. CDR1 is KGHDR, CDR2 SFDVKD, per germline. The CDR3 sequence is 17 residues long. V was pared by 7 bases and J by 9 bases, with 23 bases of the junction left unmatched. CDR3 region: CATSGTGRGDGGRTQYF. Here the CDR3 DNA reads TGTGCCACCAGCGGCACAGGCCGAGGGGATGGCGGGAGAACGCAGTACTTC.

There are a few counts of this clone. CDR3: CASSQLQGEQYF. The CDR3 DNA follows: TGCGCCAGCAGCCAACTACAGGGAGAGCAGTACTTC. The chain uses TRBV5-1 and TRBJ2-7; D perhaps matches TRBD1 (6 bases). Trimming took off 4 bases at V and 7 bases at J, with 12 bases between the two ends. Germline V CDR1 and CDR2: SGHRS, YFSETQ. The CDR3 length is 12 residues.

V and J are TRBV2 and TRBJ1-6; 8 bases map to TRBD1. V shed 8 bases, J shed 10 bases, and the junction held 7 bases outside the gene matches. Looked up from germline, CDR1 is SNHLY and CDR2 is FYNNEI. There are 13 residues in the CDR3. CDR3 sequence (DNA): TGTGCCAGCTATTCAGGGGGCAGCTCACCCCTCCACTTT. Protein: CASYSGGSSPLHF.

This chain links TRBV14 with TRBJ2-3; tentatively, D is TRBD2 (6 bases). V was clipped by 4 bases and J by 0 bases, with 14 bases between them. Germline CDR1 SGHDN, CDR2 FVKESK. The CDR3 loop spans 16 amino acids. The CDR3: CASSPGTYSSTDTQYF. CDR3 coding DNA: TGTGCCAGCAGCCCCGGGACTTACTCTAGCACAGATACGCAGTATTTT.

This clone was counted once. The gene calls are TRBV2 and TRBJ2-7; 7 nucleotides match TRBD2. V shed 6 bases and J 5 bases; nucleotides not matched to a gene: 4. Germline assignment: CDR1 SNHLY and CDR2 FYNNEI. CDR3 length: 12 residues. The CDR3 reads CASRPGGNEQYF. In DNA, the CDR3 is TGTGCCAGCAGGCCGGGAGGTAACGAGCAGTACTTC.

V is TRBV19 and J is TRBJ2-2, with TRBD2 identical over 10 bases. The CDR3 spans 15 residues. V shed 6 bases and J 1 base; nucleotides not matched to a gene: 2. Germline CDR1 reads LNHDA; CDR2 reads SQIVND (reference sequence). This CDR3 is CASSWTSGNTGELFF. The CDR3 DNA reads TGTGCCAGTAGCTGGACTAGCGGGAACACCGGGGAGCTGTTTTTT.

The chain combines TRBV19 with TRBJ1-5; 7 nucleotides agree with TRBD1. The J segment lost 2 bases and the V segment lost 7 bases, leaving 8 bases of the junction unmatched. There are 15 residues in the CDR3. Germline CDR1 LNHDA, CDR2 SQIVND (reference sequence). The CDR3 loop reads CASNVDRARNQPQHF. In nucleotides, the CDR3 is TGTGCCAGTAATGTTGACAGGGCCCGCAATCAGCCCCAGCATTTT.

This chain uses TRBV14 with TRBJ2-7; the D gene is possibly TRBD1 (5 bases). From germline, CDR1 is SGHDN and CDR2 FVKESK. The CDR3 is made up of 15 amino acids. V dropped 0 bases and J dropped 2 bases, with 11 bases sitting between them. CDR3 sequence (DNA): TGTGCCAGCAGCCAAGACAGGGCCGCTACCTACGAGCAGTACTTC. It specifies CASSQDRAATYEQYF.

This clone was picked up a small number of times. The chain recombines TRBV19 with TRBJ1-5; 8 bases fit TRBD1. CDR3 length equals 16 residues. V gave up 6 bases and J gave up 3 bases; unmatched junction bases: 10. Germline V lookup: CDR1 LNHDA, CDR2 SQIVND (reference sequence). CDR3 loop: CASRDGQGGFNQPQHF. The DNA for the CDR3 is TGTGCCAGTAGGGACGGACAGGGAGGATTCAATCAGCCCCAGCATTTT. The full variable domain, completed using reference TRBV19 and TRBJ1-5, is DGGITQSPKYLFRKEGQNVTLSCEQNLNHDAMYWYRQDPGQGLRLIYYSQIVNDFQKGDIAEGYSVSREKKESFPLTVTSAQKNPTAFYLCASRDGQGGFNQPQHFGDGTRLSIL.

This clone was recorded only once. The CDR3 sequence: CASSEGGRVYGYTF. DNA of the CDR3: TGTGCCAGCAGTGAAGGGGGCCGCGTCTATGGCTACACCTTC. This sequence joins TRBV6-1 and TRBJ1-2; a possible D gene is TRBD1 (5 bases). CDR1 is MNHNS, CDR2 SASEGT, per germline. The CDR3 sequence is 14 residues long. Trimming left V 1 base short and J 4 bases short, with 10 bases between.

The chain joins TRBV7-3 to TRBJ2-1; 7 positions match TRBD2. V lost 2 bases and J lost 4; bases outside the gene matches: 8. The germline V gene has CDR1 SGHTA and CDR2 FQGTGA. The CDR3 contains 16 residues. This CDR3 is CASSLSGASGYNEQFF. CDR3 nucleotide sequence: TGTGCCAGCAGCTTATCGGGAGCTAGCGGTTACAATGAGCAGTTCTTC.

This chain uses TRBV19 with TRBJ1-6; 7 positions match TRBD1. This CDR3 region has 15 residues. Germline lookup yields CDR1 LNHDA and CDR2 SQIVND (reference sequence). J gave up 6 bases and V 6 bases, and 8 bases lay outside the gene matches. CDR3 protein: CASRYDGTANSPLHF. CDR3 DNA sequence: TGTGCCAGTAGGTATGACGGGACAGCTAATTCACCCCTCCACTTT.

The CDR3 nucleotides are TGTGCCTGGTCTTGGGGGACTATGACCTACGAGCAGTACTTC. Amino acids: CAWSWGTMTYEQYF. V usage is TRBV30 and J usage is TRBJ2-7, with TRBD2 matching 7 bases. V gave up 5 bases and J gave up 2 bases; unmatched junction bases: 9. This CDR3 is 14 amino acids long. Germline assignment: CDR1 GTSNPN and CDR2 SVGIG (reference sequence).